These T cell receptor beta chains were read from a single sample in a study of T cell clonotyping in hematopoietic cell transplantation. Sequenced by immunoSEQ multiplex PCR; TCRdb stores in-frame clones only, minus some. This sample has 65,000 to 75,000 clones, with about 93% found just once. Input material: peripheral blood mononuclear cells. Every receptor here comes from a middle-aged man in good health. Some clones in this sample may be carry-over from other donors' samples. Both conserved end residues are part of each CDR3. A D gene is named only where the DNA matches it firmly. Rows may omit the clone size; those that give it use once, few, many or a size class.

d_call | j_call | clone_size | v_call | cdr3_nt | cdr3_aa
- | TRBJ2-7 | - | TRBV5-4 | TGTGCCAGCAGCCCTACCGGGGGCGAGCAGTACTTC | CASSPTGGEQYF
- | TRBJ2-1 | - | TRBV6-5 | TGTGCCAGCAGGCAAATAAACAATGAGCAGTTCTTC | CASRQINNEQFF
- | TRBJ2-2 | - | TRBV7-7 | TGTGCCAGCAGCCAAAGTCAGCCTAACACCGGGGAGCTGTTTTTT | CASSQSQPNTGELFF
- | TRBJ2-5 | - | TRBV29-1 | TGCAGCGCCGCTCTAATCTGGACAGCGGTGACCCAGTACTTC | CSAALIWTAVTQYF
TRBD1 | TRBJ1-1 | - | TRBV25-1 | TGTGCCAGCAGGACAGGGAGCGCTGAAGCTTTCTTT | CASRTGSAEAFF
TRBD1 | TRBJ2-3 | - | TRBV5-1 | TGCGCCAGCAGCCAAGGGACAGGGGCTAGCACAGATACGCAGTATTTT | CASSQGTGASTDTQYF
- | TRBJ2-5 | - | TRBV5-1 | TGCGCCAGCAGCACTACTAAGATCGAAGAGACCCAGTACTTC | CASSTTKIEETQYF
- | TRBJ1-4 | - | TRBV6-1 | TGTGCCAGCAGTACCGGGACTATTAATGAAAAACTGTTTTTT | CASSTGTINEKLFF
- | TRBJ2-7 | - | TRBV6-1 | TGTGCCAGCAGCCACAGGGACGAGCAGTACTTC | CASSHRDEQYF
- | TRBJ1-1 | - | TRBV7-3 | TGTGCCAGCAGCTTTGGGGTCACTGAAGCTTTCTTT | CASSFGVTEAFF
- | TRBJ1-6 | - | TRBV19 | TGTGCCAGTACCCCTCTGGGTAATTCACCCCTCCACTTT | CASTPLGNSPLHF
- | TRBJ2-6 | - | TRBV10-3 | TGTGCCATCAGCGAGATACCCCGGGCTGGGGCCAACGTCCTGACTTTC | CAISEIPRAGANVLTF
- | TRBJ1-1 | - | TRBV6-5 | TGTGCCAGCAGTCTGGACAGAGGAGGACGAGCTTTCTTT | CASSLDRGGRAFF
- | TRBJ1-2 | - | TRBV5-4 | TGTGCCAGCAGCATTGAGGTTTATGGCTACACCTTC | CASSIEVYGYTF
- | TRBJ2-2 | - | TRBV10-3 | TGTGCCATCAGTGGAACAGGTACTAACACCGGGGAGCTGTTTTTT | CAISGTGTNTGELFF
- | TRBJ2-5 | - | TRBV18 | TGTGCCAGCTCACCTCCGAGTGGATTACAGTATCAAGAGACCCAGTACTTC | CASSPPSGLQYQETQYF
- | TRBJ2-5 | - | TRBV7-2 | TGTGCCAGCAGCCCGGATCAAGAGACCCAGTACTTC | CASSPDQETQYF
- | TRBJ2-3 | - | TRBV7-9 | TGTGCCAGCAGCTTAACGGTGTCCGCTAGCACAGATACGCAGTATTTT | CASSLTVSASTDTQYF
- | TRBJ2-1 | - | TRBV2 | TGTGCGACGGTTCCCGGACCCCGGTTAAATGAGCAGTTCTTC | CATVPGPRLNEQFF
- | TRBJ1-6 | once | TRBV11-1 | TGTGCCAGCAGCATTATAGGGGCACCACGGCCCCTCCACTTT | CASSIIGAPRPLHF
- | TRBJ2-1 | once | TRBV7-9 | TGTGCCAGCATTCACACGGGGGGCGTCAACAATGAGCAGTTCTTC | CASIHTGGVNNEQFF
- | TRBJ1-3 | - | TRBV5-1 | TGCGCCAGCAGCTTGGTAGGGGATCCCGGTAACACCATATATTTT | CASSLVGDPGNTIYF
- | TRBJ1-5 | once | TRBV2 | TGTGCCAGCCAGGGATGGGATCAGCCCCAGCATTTT | CASQGWDQPQHF